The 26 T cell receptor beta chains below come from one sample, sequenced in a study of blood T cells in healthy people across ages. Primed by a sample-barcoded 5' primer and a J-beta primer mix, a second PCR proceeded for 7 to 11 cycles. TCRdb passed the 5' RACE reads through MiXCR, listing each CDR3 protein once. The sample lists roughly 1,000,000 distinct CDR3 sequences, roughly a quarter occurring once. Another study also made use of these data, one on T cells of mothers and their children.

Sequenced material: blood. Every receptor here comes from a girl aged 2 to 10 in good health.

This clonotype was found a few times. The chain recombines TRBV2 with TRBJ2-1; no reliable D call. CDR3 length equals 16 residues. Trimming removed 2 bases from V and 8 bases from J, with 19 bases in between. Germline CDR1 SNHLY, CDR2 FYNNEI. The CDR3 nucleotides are TGTGCCAGCAGTGAATTCATCGAGAGAGAAGGAGATGAGCAGTTCTTC. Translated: CASSEFIEREGDEQFF.

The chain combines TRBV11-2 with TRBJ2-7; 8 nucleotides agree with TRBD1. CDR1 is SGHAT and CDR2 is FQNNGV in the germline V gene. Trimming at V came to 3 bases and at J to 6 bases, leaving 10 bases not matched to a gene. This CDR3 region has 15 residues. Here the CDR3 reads CASSLNRDRSCEQYF. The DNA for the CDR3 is TGTGCCAGCAGCTTGAACCGGGACAGGTCTTGCGAGCAGTACTTC.

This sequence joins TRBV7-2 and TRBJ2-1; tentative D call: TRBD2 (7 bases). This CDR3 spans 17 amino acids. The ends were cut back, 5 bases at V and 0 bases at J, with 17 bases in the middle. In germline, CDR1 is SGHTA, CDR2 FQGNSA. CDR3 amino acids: CASSPIGGGVSYNEQFF. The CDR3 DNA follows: TGTGCCAGCAGCCCAATTGGGGGGGGCGTCTCCTACAATGAGCAGTTCTTC.

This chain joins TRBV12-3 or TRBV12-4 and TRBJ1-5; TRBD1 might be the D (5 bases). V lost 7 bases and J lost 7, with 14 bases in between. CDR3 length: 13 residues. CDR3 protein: CASTPGWGQPQHF. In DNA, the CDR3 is TGTGCCAGCACCCCAGGGTGGGGGCAGCCCCAGCATTTT.

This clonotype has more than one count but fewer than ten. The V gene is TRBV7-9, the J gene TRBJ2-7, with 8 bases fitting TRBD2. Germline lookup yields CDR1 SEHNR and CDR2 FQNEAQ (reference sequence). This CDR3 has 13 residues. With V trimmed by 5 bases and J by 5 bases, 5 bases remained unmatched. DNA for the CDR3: TGTGCCAGCAGCCGTAGCGGGAACGACGAGCAGTACTTC. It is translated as CASSRSGNDEQYF.

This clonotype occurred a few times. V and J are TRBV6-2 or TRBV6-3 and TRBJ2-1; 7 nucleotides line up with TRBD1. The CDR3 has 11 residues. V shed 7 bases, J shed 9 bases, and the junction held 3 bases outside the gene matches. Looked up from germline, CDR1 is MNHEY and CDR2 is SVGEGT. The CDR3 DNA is TGTGCCAGCACTCAGGGGGTTGAGCAGTTCTTC. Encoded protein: CASTQGVEQFF.

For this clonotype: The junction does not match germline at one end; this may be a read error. The CDR3 DNA is TGTGCCAGCAGCCAAGTTGCGTTGGCAGAGGCCCAGTACTTC. This sequence encodes CASSQVALAEAQYF. The gene calls are TRBV3-1 and TRBJ2-5, with D uncertain. CDR1 is LGHDT, CDR2 YNNKEL, per germline (reference sequence). This CDR3 contains 14 residues.

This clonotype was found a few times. The CDR3: CASSHPLGPGELFF. As DNA, the CDR3 is TGTGCCAGCAGCCATCCCCTAGGCCCCGGGGAGCTGTTTTTT. The chain carries TRBV3-1 and TRBJ2-2, with D hard to call. This CDR3 is 14 amino acids long. Trimming removed 3 bases at V and 6 bases at J, with 11 bases between. The germline CDR1 and CDR2 sequences are LGHDT and YNNKEL (reference sequence).

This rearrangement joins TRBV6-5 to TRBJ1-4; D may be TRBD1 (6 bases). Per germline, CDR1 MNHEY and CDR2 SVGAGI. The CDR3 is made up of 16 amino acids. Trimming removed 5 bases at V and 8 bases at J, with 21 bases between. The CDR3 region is CASSTRDTQNREKLFF. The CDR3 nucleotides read TGTGCCAGCAGTACTCGGGACACACAGAATCGGGAAAAACTGTTTTTT.

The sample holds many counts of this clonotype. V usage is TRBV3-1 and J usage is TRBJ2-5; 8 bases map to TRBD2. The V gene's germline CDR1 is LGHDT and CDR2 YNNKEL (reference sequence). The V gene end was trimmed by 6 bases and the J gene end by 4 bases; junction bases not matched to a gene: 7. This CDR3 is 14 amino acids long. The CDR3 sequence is CASRPRGGRETQYF. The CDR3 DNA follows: TGTGCCAGCAGACCACGGGGGGGCCGAGAGACCCAGTACTTC.

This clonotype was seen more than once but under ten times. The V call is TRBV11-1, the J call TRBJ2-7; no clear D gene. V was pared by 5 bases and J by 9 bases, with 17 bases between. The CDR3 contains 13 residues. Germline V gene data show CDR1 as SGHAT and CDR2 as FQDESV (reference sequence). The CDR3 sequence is CASSPRWVLLQYF. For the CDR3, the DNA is TGTGCCAGCAGCCCTCGATGGGTTCTCTTGCAGTACTTC.

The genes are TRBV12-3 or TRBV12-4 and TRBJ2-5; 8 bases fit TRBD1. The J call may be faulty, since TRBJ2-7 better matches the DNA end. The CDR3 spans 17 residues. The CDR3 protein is CASSFPSTGAVSYEQYF. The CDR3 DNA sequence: TGTGCCAGCAGTTTTCCCTCGACAGGGGCGGTCTCCTACGAGCAGTACTTC.

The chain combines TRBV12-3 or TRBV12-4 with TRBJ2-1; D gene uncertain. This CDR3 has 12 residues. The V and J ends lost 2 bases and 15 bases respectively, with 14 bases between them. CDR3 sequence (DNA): TGTGCCAGCAGTTTAAGATTGGGTTTTGGGTTCTTC. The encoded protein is CASSLRLGFGFF.

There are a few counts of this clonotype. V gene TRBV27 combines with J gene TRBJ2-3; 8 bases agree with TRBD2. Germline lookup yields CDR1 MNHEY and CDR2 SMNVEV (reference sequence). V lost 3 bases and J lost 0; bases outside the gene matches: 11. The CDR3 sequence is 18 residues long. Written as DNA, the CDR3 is TGTGCCAGCAGTTTGGCGGGAGGCCTACATCCGAGCACAGATACGCAGTATTTT. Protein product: CASSLAGGLHPSTDTQYF.

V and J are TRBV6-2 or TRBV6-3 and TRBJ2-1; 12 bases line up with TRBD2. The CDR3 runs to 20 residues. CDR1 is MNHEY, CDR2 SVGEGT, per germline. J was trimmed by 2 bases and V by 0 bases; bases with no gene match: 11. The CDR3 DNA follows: TGTGCCAGCAGTTACTCGCGACTAGCGGGGGAAAGAGTCGCCTACAATGAGCAGTTCTTC. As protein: CASSYSRLAGERVAYNEQFF.

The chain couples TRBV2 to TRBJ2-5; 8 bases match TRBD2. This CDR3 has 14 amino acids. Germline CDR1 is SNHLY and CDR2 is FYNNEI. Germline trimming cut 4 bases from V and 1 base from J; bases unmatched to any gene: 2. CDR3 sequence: CASSGTSSQETQYF. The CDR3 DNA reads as TGTGCCAGCAGTGGGACTAGCAGCCAAGAGACCCAGTACTTC. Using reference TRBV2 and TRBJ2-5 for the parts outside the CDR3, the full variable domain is EPEVTQTPSHQVTQMGQEVILRCVPISNHLYFYWYRQILGQKVEFLVSFYNNEISEKSEIFDDQFSVERPDGSNFTLKIRSTKLEDSAMYFCASSGTSSQETQYFGPGTRLLVL.

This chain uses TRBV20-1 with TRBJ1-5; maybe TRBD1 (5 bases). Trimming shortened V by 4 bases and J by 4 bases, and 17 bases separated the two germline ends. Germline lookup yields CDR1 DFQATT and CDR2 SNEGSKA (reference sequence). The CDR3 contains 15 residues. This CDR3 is CSATHPGPSNQPQHF. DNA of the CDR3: TGCAGTGCTACCCATCCGGGACCGAGTAATCAGCCCCAGCATTTT.

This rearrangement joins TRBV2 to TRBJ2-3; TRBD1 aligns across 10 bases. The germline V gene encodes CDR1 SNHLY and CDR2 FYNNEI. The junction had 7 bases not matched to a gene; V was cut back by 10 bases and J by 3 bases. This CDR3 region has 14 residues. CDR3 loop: CATQEGQGTDTQYF. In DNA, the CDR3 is TGTGCCACCCAAGAGGGACAGGGGACAGATACGCAGTATTTT.

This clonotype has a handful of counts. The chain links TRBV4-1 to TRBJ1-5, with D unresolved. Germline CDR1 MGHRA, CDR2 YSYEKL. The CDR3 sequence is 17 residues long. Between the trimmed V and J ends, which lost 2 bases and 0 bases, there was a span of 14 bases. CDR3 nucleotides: TGCGCCAGCAGCCAATCCTTCCCGCCCCCTAGCAATCAGCCCCAGCATTTT. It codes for CASSQSFPPPSNQPQHF.

In nucleotides, the CDR3 is TGTGCCAGCAGCTCTACCGGGACCATGAACACTGAAGCTTTCTTT. Its protein product is CASSSTGTMNTEAFF. The rearrangement links TRBV7-9 to TRBJ1-1, with a possible D match to TRBD1 (5 bases). The CDR3 has 15 residues. V lost 4 bases and J lost 0, with 12 bases in between. The germline gives CDR1 SEHNR, CDR2 FQNEAQ (reference sequence).

CDR3 DNA: TGTGCCACCAGTTGGGACAGGGGGCGCGAGCAGTTCTTC. It specifies CATSWDRGREQFF. The chain links TRBV24-1 to TRBJ2-5; 12 nucleotides line up with TRBD1. The J call may be mistaken, given a closer DNA end match to TRBJ2-1. Looked up from germline, CDR1 is KGHDR and CDR2 is SFDVKD. The CDR3 contains 13 residues.

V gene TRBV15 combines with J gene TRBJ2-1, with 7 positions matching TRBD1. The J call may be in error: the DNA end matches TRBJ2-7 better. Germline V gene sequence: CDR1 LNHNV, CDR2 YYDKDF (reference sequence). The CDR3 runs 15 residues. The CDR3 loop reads CATSRDKQGPYEQYF. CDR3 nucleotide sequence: TGTGCCACCAGCAGAGATAAACAGGGGCCCTACGAGCAGTACTTC.

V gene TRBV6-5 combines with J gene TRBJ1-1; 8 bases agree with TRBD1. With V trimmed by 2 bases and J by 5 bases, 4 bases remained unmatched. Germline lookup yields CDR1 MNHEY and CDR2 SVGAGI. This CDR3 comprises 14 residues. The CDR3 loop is CASSYPRQGTEAFF. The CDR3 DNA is TGTGCCAGCAGTTACCCTCGACAGGGGACTGAAGCTTTCTTT.

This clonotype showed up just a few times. CDR3 DNA: TGTGCCAGCAGCGTAGGGACTAGCGGGAGGGCCTTCAATGAGCAGTTCTTC. Encoded protein: CASSVGTSGRAFNEQFF. The rearrangement uses TRBV9 and TRBJ2-1; TRBD2 matches 15 bases. The CDR3 contains 17 residues. The V and J ends lost 0 bases and 6 bases, in that order; junction bases with no gene match: 4. Germline V lookup: CDR1 SGDLS, CDR2 YYNGEE.

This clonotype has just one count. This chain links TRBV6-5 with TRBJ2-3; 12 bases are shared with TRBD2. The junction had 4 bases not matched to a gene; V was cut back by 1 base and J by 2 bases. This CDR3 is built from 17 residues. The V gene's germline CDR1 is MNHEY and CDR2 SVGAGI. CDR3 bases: TGTGCCAGCAGTTACTTTCGACTAGCGGGGGCCACAGATACGCAGTATTTT. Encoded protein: CASSYFRLAGATDTQYF.

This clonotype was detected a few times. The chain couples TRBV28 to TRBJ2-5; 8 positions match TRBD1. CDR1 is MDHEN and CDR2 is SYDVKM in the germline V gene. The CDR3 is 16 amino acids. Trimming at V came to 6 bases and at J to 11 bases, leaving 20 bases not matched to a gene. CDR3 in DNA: TGTGCCAGCAGAATTTGGGGGACAGGAGATTCCTACGGGCAGTACTTC. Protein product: CASRIWGTGDSYGQYF. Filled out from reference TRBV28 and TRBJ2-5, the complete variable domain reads DVKVTQSSRYLVKRTGEKVFLECVQDMDHENMFWYRQDPGLGLRLIYFSYDVKMKEKGDIPEGYSVSREKKERFSLILESASTNQTSMYLCASRIWGTGDSYGQYFGPGTRLLVL.